This paragraph covers one T cell receptor beta chain sequence. Generated by immunoSEQ multiplex PCR, the TCRdb table keeps only in-frame clones and is missing some. The table has about 380,000 clones, more than 85% seen once. This entry belongs to a study of shared T cell receptors in the human thymus. V lost 1 base and J lost 1; bases outside the gene matches: 5. CDR1 and CDR2 from the germline V gene are LGHNA and YNFKEQ. The CDR3 spans 17 residues. This chain links TRBV4-2 with TRBJ1-5; 9 bases match TRBD1. The clonotype originates from a human donor. The specimen sequenced was thymocytes. The CDR3 loop reads CASSQGEGTGSNQPQHF. CDR3 sequence (DNA): TGTGCCAGCAGCCAAGGAGAGGGGACAGGGAGCAATCAGCCCCAGCATTTT.